A selection of T cell receptor beta chains follows, all from one sample in a study of Ad26.COV2.S vaccination and SARS-CoV-2 variants. This table comes from immunoSEQ multiplex PCR, and its TCRdb copy is limited to in-frame clones, with some not included. The table has under 250,000 clones, roughly nine tenths seen once. The sequencing used peripheral blood, collected in a trial of Ad26.COV2.S vaccine versus placebo. These receptors all stem from a person between 18 and 65 years old who received the Ad26.COV2.S COVID-19 vaccine or a placebo. CDR3s include the opening cysteine and the closing phenylalanine or tryptophan. The D gene is left open where the match is weak. Part of the rows lack a size; the others show once, few, many or a class for expanded clones.

D gene,V gene,J gene,clone size,CDR3 protein,CDR3 DNA
.,TRBV25-1,TRBJ1-5,.,CASSDGGHQPQHF,TGTGCCAGCAGTGATGGGGGTCATCAGCCCCAGCATTTT
TRBD2,TRBV29-1,TRBJ2-1,.,CSVEVASGRNEQFF,TGCAGCGTTGAAGTGGCTAGCGGTCGCAATGAGCAGTTCTTC
.,TRBV4-3,TRBJ2-5,.,CASSQAVLLRQETQYF,TGCGCCAGCAGCCAAGCTGTCTTATTGCGGCAAGAGACCCAGTACTTC
TRBD2,TRBV5-8,TRBJ2-5,.,CASSLAAGGFQETQYF,TGTGCCAGCAGCTTGGCGGCGGGAGGGTTCCAAGAGACCCAGTACTTC
.,TRBV2,TRBJ1-5,many,CASRAGQPQHF,TGTGCCAGCAGGGCCGGTCAGCCCCAGCATTTT
TRBD2,TRBV5-6,TRBJ2-5,once,CASSSNGLAGPQETQYF,TGTGCCAGCAGCTCGAATGGACTAGCGGGGCCGCAAGAGACCCAGTACTTC
TRBD1,TRBV5-4,TRBJ2-2,.,CASSFDRVNTGELFF,TGTGCCAGCAGCTTTGACAGGGTGAACACCGGGGAGCTGTTTTTT
.,TRBV19,TRBJ2-1,.,CASRLKRANEQFF,TGTGCCAGTCGTTTAAAGAGGGCCAATGAGCAGTTCTTC
TRBD1,TRBV18,TRBJ1-3,.,CASSPTNRGTPTHSGNTIYF,TGTGCCAGCTCACCTACTAACAGGGGGACACCAACACACTCTGGAAACACCATATATTTT
.,TRBV29-1,TRBJ1-4,.,CSVSRGGAELFF,TGCAGCGTTTCACGGGGGGGCGCGGAACTGTTTTTT
.,TRBV4-1,TRBJ2-3,.,CASSQDPPGSGTDTQYF,TGCGCCAGCAGCCAAGATCCTCCAGGGTCGGGCACAGATACGCAGTATTTT
.,TRBV6-2/TRBV6-3,TRBJ2-7,.,CASSYNSPSYEQYF,TGTGCCAGCAGTTACAACTCACCTTCCTACGAGCAGTACTTC
.,TRBV19,TRBJ1-5,.,CASSVIRQVISINQPQHF,TGTGCCAGTAGTGTCATCAGACAGGTTATTAGTATAAATCAGCCCCAGCATTTT